A selection of T cell receptor beta chains follows, all from one sample in a study of control samples from healthy donors and cancer patients. Data came from immunoSEQ multiplex PCR; TCRdb stores just in-frame clones and leaves some out. The data contain over 150,000 clones, around 94% of them singletons. Sequenced input: blood. Receptors originate from a woman between 18 and 29 years old in good health. Both conserved end residues are part of each CDR3. D genes are given only for firm matches. The size of a clone is reported for some rows only, either as once, few or many, or as a class for expanded clones.

>14|NA|TRBJ1-4|NA|TRBV14
CASSLQGTNEKLFF
TGTGCCAGCAGCTTACAGGGAACTAATGAAAAACTGTTTTTT
>14|NA|TRBJ2-3|once|TRBV28
CASSSGSSTDTQYF
TGTGCCAGCAGTTCTGGGTCGAGCACAGATACGCAGTATTTT
>14|TRBD2|TRBJ2-7|NA|TRBV10-3
CAISESSSGYEQYF
TGTGCCATCAGTGAGTCCTCTAGCGGCTACGAGCAGTACTTC
>14|NA|TRBJ2-5|NA|TRBV10-3
CATRGEGRSETQYF
TGTGCCACCAGGGGGGAGGGCCGTTCAGAGACCCAGTACTTC
>15|TRBD1|TRBJ2-5|NA|TRBV4-2
CASSPGTGIQETQYF
TGTGCCAGCAGCCCCGGGACAGGGATCCAAGAGACCCAGTACTTC
>15|NA|TRBJ1-4|NA|TRBV11-2
CASSLLAGTNEKLFF
TGTGCCAGCAGCTTATTGGCAGGGACTAATGAAAAACTGTTTTTT
>16|TRBD2|TRBJ2-3|NA|TRBV7-2
CASSEGLAVSTDTQYF
TGTGCCAGCAGCGAAGGACTAGCGGTTAGCACAGATACGCAGTATTTT
>14|TRBD2|TRBJ2-2|NA|TRBV19
CASRRGGGTGELFF
TGTGCCAGTAGGCGGGGGGGCGGGACCGGGGAGCTGTTTTTT
>13|TRBD1|TRBJ1-5|NA|TRBV12-3/TRBV12-4
CASSSRGERPQHF
TGTGCCAGCAGTTCCAGGGGGGAACGTCCCCAGCATTTT
>15|NA|TRBJ1-1|NA|TRBV28
CASRPRGRAFDEAFF
TGTGCCAGCAGGCCCCGGGGCAGGGCTTTTGATGAAGCTTTCTTT
>16|TRBD1|TRBJ1-2|NA|TRBV7-8
CASSTGTGRTNYGYTF
TGTGCCAGCAGCACTGGGACAGGAAGGACGAACTATGGCTACACCTTC
>16|NA|TRBJ2-7|NA|TRBV5-6
CASSQGLAETVYEQYF
TGTGCCAGCAGCCAGGGGTTAGCGGAAACGGTCTACGAGCAGTACTTC
>15|NA|TRBJ1-4|NA|TRBV10-2
CASTPSYEGDEKLFF
TGCGCCAGCACTCCCTCCTACGAGGGGGATGAAAAACTGTTTTTT
>14|NA|TRBJ2-1|NA|TRBV7-9
CASSPVLGLNEQFF
TGTGCCAGCAGCCCGGTCCTTGGTCTCAATGAGCAGTTCTTC
>16|NA|TRBJ2-3|NA|TRBV7-2
CASSLRTPGNTDTQYF
TGTGCCAGCAGCTTAAGGACCCCTGGCAACACAGATACGCAGTATTTT
>12|NA|TRBJ2-1|NA|TRBV7-9
CASSLVAVEQFF
TGTGCCAGCAGCTTAGTCGCGGTAGAGCAGTTCTTC
>16|NA|TRBJ2-2|NA|TRBV18
CASSPRKLPNTGELFF
TGTGCCAGCTCACCACGAAAATTACCCAACACCGGGGAGCTGTTTTTT
>15|NA|TRBJ2-7|NA|TRBV7-9
CASSRNRFGSDEQYF
TGTGCCAGCAGCCGGAACAGGTTCGGATCTGACGAGCAGTACTTC
>13|TRBD2|TRBJ2-3|NA|TRBV12-3/TRBV12-4
CASRGLDGDTQYF
TGTGCCAGCAGAGGACTAGATGGAGATACGCAGTATTTT
>12|NA|TRBJ1-1|NA|TRBV11-3
CASSLYSLQAFF
TGTGCCAGCAGCCTATACAGCTTACAAGCTTTCTTT
>14|TRBD1|TRBJ1-6|NA|TRBV11-2
CASSSGTGNSPLHF
TGTGCCAGCAGCTCAGGGACAGGAAATTCACCCCTCCACTTT
>16|NA|TRBJ1-3|once|TRBV5-1
CASSPRGGTSGNTIYF
TGCGCCAGCAGCCCCCGTGGGGGCACCTCTGGAAACACCATATATTTT
>13|NA|TRBJ2-7|NA|TRBV19
CASSIAQGHEQYF
TGTGCCAGTAGTATAGCCCAGGGCCACGAGCAGTACTTC
>15|TRBD1|TRBJ1-5|NA|TRBV7-2
CASSLGGAGGEPQHF
TGTGCCAGCAGCTTAGGGGGGGCAGGGGGTGAGCCCCAGCATTTT
>15|NA|TRBJ1-2|NA|TRBV29-1
CSVEGFDSTYYGYTF
TGCAGCGTCGAGGGATTTGACAGCACCTACTATGGCTACACCTTC
>15|TRBD2|TRBJ2-1|NA|TRBV11-3
CASSQRLAGRNEQFF
TGTGCCAGCAGCCAAAGACTAGCGGGGAGGAATGAGCAGTTCTTC
>14|NA|TRBJ2-2|NA|TRBV7-3
CASSLGLNTGELFF
TGTGCCAGCAGCTTAGGGCTTAACACCGGGGAGCTGTTTTTT
>16|TRBD1|TRBJ2-7|NA|TRBV2
CASTQGPQGAAYEQYF
TGTGCCAGCACCCAAGGTCCCCAGGGGGCGGCCTACGAGCAGTACTTC
>12|NA|TRBJ2-5|NA|TRBV7-2
CASSRYGETQYF
TGTGCCAGCAGCCGGTATGGGGAGACCCAGTACTTC
>15|NA|TRBJ2-1|NA|TRBV4-2
CASSQGATVYNEQFF
TGTGCCAGCAGCCAAGGAGCGACAGTTTACAATGAGCAGTTCTTC
>13|TRBD1|TRBJ2-7|NA|TRBV6-5
CASRPTGIYEQYF
TGTGCCAGCAGGCCGACAGGGATCTACGAGCAGTACTTC
>15|TRBD1|TRBJ1-1|NA|TRBV27
CASSSQGAYFGLAFF
TGTGCCAGCAGTTCGCAGGGGGCGTACTTCGGCTTGGCTTTCTTT
>15|TRBD1|TRBJ2-6|once|TRBV19
CASSSRGQGANVLTF
TGTGCCAGTTCCTCGAGGGGGCAAGGGGCCAACGTCCTGACTTTC
>15|NA|TRBJ1-4|NA|TRBV2
CASSEDTGANEKLFF
TGTGCCAGCAGTGAAGATACGGGGGCTAATGAAAAACTGTTTTTT
>12|NA|TRBJ2-5|NA|TRBV19
CASSLGEGTQYF
TGTGCCAGTAGTCTAGGCGAGGGGACCCAGTACTTC
>16|NA|TRBJ1-3|few|TRBV11-2
CASSSILGSRGNTIYF
TGTGCCAGCAGCTCGATTTTAGGAAGCCGAGGAAACACCATATATTTT
>14|NA|TRBJ2-7|NA|TRBV5-1
CASRSGPSTGEQYF
TGCGCCAGCAGATCGGGACCTTCTACTGGAGAGCAGTACTTC
>14|NA|TRBJ2-7|NA|TRBV27
CASSSRVPPYEQYF
TGTGCCAGCAGTAGCCGGGTCCCTCCCTACGAGCAGTACTTC
>16|NA|TRBJ1-2|NA|TRBV7-2
CASSFGGVGINYGYTF
TGTGCCAGCAGCTTTGGGGGTGTCGGCATTAACTATGGCTACACCTTC
>17|NA|TRBJ1-4|NA|TRBV5-1
CASSLRVSGRVDEKLFF
TGCGCCAGCAGCTTAAGAGTATCCGGCAGGGTGGATGAAAAACTGTTTTTT
>15|NA|TRBJ2-3|NA|TRBV10-3
CAISGPTEGTDTQYF
TGTGCCATCAGTGGCCCCACGGAGGGCACAGATACGCAGTATTTT
>15|TRBD2|TRBJ2-7|NA|TRBV28
CASSYPSGSIHEQYF
TGTGCCAGCAGTTATCCTAGCGGGAGTATCCACGAGCAGTACTTC
>15|NA|TRBJ1-6|NA|TRBV19
CASQSEGQNNSPLHF
TGTGCCAGCCAAAGTGAAGGACAGAATAATTCACCCCTCCACTTT
>12|NA|TRBJ2-3|NA|TRBV7-9
CASSPNTDTQYF
TGTGCCAGCAGCCCTAACACAGATACGCAGTATTTT
>11|NA|TRBJ2-3|NA|TRBV20-1
CSGGHTDTQYF
TGCAGTGGGGGACATACAGATACGCAGTATTTT